Following are 8 T cell receptor beta chains from one sample sequenced in a study of blood T cell repertoires in COVID-19. Data came from immunoSEQ multiplex PCR; TCRdb stores just in-frame clones and leaves some out. The top ten clones hold around 9.8% of a sample with 160,000 or so clones, 75% to 85% of them seen once. Specimen: peripheral blood. Receptors were obtained from a woman aged 45-65 years with acute or convalescent COVID-19.

This chain joins TRBV3-1 (or the pseudogene TRBV3-2) and TRBJ2-7, with D maybe TRBD1 (6 bases). The CDR3 spans 16 residues. CDR1 and CDR2 from the germline V gene are LGHDT and YNNKEL (reference sequence). V lost 1 base, J lost 2 bases, and 15 bases lay in between. The CDR3 reads CASSQGDRDITYEQYF. CDR3 nucleotide sequence: TGTGCCAGCAGCCAAGGCGACCGGGACATCACCTACGAGCAGTACTTC.

The chain joins TRBV11-2 to TRBJ2-1; a possible D gene is TRBD1 (5 bases). CDR1 and CDR2 (germline): SGHAT, FQNNGV. The V end lost 3 bases, the J end lost 6 bases, and 15 bases lay between the germline ends. This CDR3 has 15 amino acids. CDR3 sequence (DNA): TGTGCCAGCAGCTTCGGCAAGTCTAGGGGCAATGAGCAGTTCTTC. Amino acid sequence: CASSFGKSRGNEQFF.

The chain couples TRBV7-6 to TRBJ1-6, with 7 bases identical to TRBD1. Germline loops: CDR1 SGHVS, CDR2 FNYEAQ. The J segment lost 3 bases and the V segment lost 2 bases, leaving 10 bases of the junction unmatched. The CDR3 is made up of 18 amino acids. The CDR3 loop reads CASSLIIRGSFYNSPLHF. CDR3 nucleotides: TGTGCCAGCAGCTTAATTATCAGGGGGTCCTTCTATAATTCACCCCTCCACTTT.

The genes are TRBV18 and TRBJ1-6, with D maybe TRBD1 (5 bases). There are 17 residues in the CDR3. Trimming removed 6 bases from V and 0 bases from J, with 15 bases in between. Germline V lookup: CDR1 KGHSH, CDR2 LQKENI. The CDR3 bases are TGTGCCAGCTCTCTGTCGGACACCTACTCCTATAATTCACCCCTCCACTTT. Amino acids: CASSLSDTYSYNSPLHF.

The V and J genes are TRBV19 and TRBJ1-2; D is uncertain. Deletions cut 3 bases from V and 2 bases from J, with 10 bases between. Germline values: CDR1 LNHDA, CDR2 SQIVND (reference sequence). CDR3 size: 14 residues. CDR3 bases: TGTGCCAGTAGTATTGCGGGCCTAAACTATGGCTACACCTTC. Residues: CASSIAGLNYGYTF. Complete variable domain (other parts from reference TRBV19 and TRBJ1-2): DGGITQSPKYLFRKEGQNVTLSCEQNLNHDAMYWYRQDPGQGLRLIYYSQIVNDFQKGDIAEGYSVSREKKESFPLTVTSAQKNPTAFYLCASSIAGLNYGYTFGSGTRLTVV.

J is TRBJ1-1 and V is TRBV30; 7 positions agree with TRBD1. Per germline, CDR1 GTSNPN and CDR2 SVGIG (reference sequence). J was trimmed by 4 bases and V by 2 bases; bases with no gene match: 4. The CDR3 runs to 13 residues. CDR3 in DNA: TGTGCCTGGAGTTTTGGGACAGCCACTGAAGCTTTCTTT. It encodes CAWSFGTATEAFF.

The V and J genes are TRBV15 and TRBJ1-4; 8 bases match TRBD1. This CDR3 comprises 16 residues. With V trimmed by 5 bases and J by 0 bases, 5 bases remained unmatched. Per germline, CDR1 LNHNV and CDR2 YYDKDF (reference sequence). CDR3 residues: CATSGDRGTTNEKLFF. For the CDR3, the DNA is TGTGCCACCAGCGGCGACAGGGGCACAACTAATGAAAAACTGTTTTTT.

V is TRBV11-2 and J is TRBJ2-2; the match to TRBD1 covers 7 bases. Trimming at V came to 5 bases and at J to 4 bases, leaving 7 bases not matched to a gene. There are 15 residues in the CDR3. CDR1 and CDR2 (germline): SGHAT, FQNNGV. The CDR3 reads CASSLDRVRTGELFF. The CDR3, as DNA: TGTGCCAGCAGCCTCGACAGGGTTCGCACCGGGGAGCTGTTTTTT.